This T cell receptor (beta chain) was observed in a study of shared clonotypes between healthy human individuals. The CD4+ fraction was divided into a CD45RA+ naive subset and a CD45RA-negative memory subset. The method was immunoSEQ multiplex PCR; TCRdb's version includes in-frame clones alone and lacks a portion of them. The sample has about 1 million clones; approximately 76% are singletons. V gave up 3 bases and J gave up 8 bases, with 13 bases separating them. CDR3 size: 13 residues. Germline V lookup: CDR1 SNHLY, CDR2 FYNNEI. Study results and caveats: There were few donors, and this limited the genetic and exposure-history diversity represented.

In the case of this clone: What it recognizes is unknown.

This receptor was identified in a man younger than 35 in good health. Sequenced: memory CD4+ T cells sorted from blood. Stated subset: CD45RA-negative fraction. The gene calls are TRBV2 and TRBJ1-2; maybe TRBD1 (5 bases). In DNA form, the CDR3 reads TGTGCCAGCAGTGATTGGGCAGGGAGCGGCTACACCTTC. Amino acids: CASSDWAGSGYTF. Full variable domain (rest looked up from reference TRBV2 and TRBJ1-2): EPEVTQTPSHQVTQMGQEVILRCVPISNHLYFYWYRQILGQKVEFLVSFYNNEISEKSEIFDDQFSVERPDGSNFTLKIRSTKLEDSAMYFCASSDWAGSGYTFGSGTRLTVV.